These 25 T cell receptor beta chains share one sample of origin, sequenced in a study of blood T cell repertoires in COVID-19. Using immunoSEQ multiplex PCR, the repertoire was profiled, and TCRdb retains in-frame clones only, with some absent. The data hold under 250,000 clones, with just over 85% observed a single time. The specimen was peripheral blood. These receptors were collected from a man at least 80 years old with acute or convalescent COVID-19.

The chain employs TRBV6-1 and TRBJ2-1; 11 bases are shared with TRBD2. The CDR3 covers 17 residues. Trimming took 0 bases from V and 2 from J; bases not matched to a gene: 3. The germline CDR1 and CDR2 sequences are MNHNS and SASEGT. CDR3 in amino acids: CASSEALGLAAYNEQFF. As DNA, the CDR3 is TGTGCCAGCAGTGAAGCGTTGGGACTAGCGGCCTACAATGAGCAGTTCTTC.

The chain employs TRBV5-4 and TRBJ2-5; TRBD2 is a possible D gene (5 bases). Trimming took off 1 base at V and 0 bases at J, with 7 bases between the two ends. This CDR3 contains 14 residues. Germline CDR1 SGHNT, CDR2 YYREEE (reference sequence). For the CDR3, the DNA is TGTGCCAGCAGCTTGCCGGGGTACCAAGAGACCCAGTACTTC. Amino acids: CASSLPGYQETQYF.

The chain recombines TRBV7-2 with TRBJ2-7; 9 bases agree with TRBD1. Germline V gene data show CDR1 as SGHTA and CDR2 as FQGNSA. V was pared by 1 base and J by 4 bases, with 5 bases of the junction left unmatched. This CDR3 contains 15 residues. The CDR3 here is CASSLESGQGYEQYF. CDR3 nucleotide sequence: TGTGCCAGCAGCTTAGAATCGGGACAGGGATACGAGCAGTACTTC.

A remark on this clone: This specimen includes other DNA sequences encoding the same CDR3. The V call is TRBV11-3, the J call TRBJ2-2; TRBD1 is a possible D gene (5 bases). Germline V gene sequence: CDR1 SGHNT, CDR2 YENEEA. The ends were cut back, 3 bases at V and 3 bases at J, with 11 bases in the middle. The CDR3 is 15 amino acids. CDR3 nucleotide sequence: TGTGCCAGCAGCTTGGGGCAGGGCGACACCGGGGAGCTGTTTTTT. Translated, it gives CASSLGQGDTGELFF.

This chain links TRBV10-3 with TRBJ1-5; 7 bases agree with TRBD1. The CDR3 length is 15 residues. After removal of 0 bases from V and 7 bases from J, the junction contained 6 bases not matched to a gene. The germline CDR1 and CDR2 sequences are ENHRY and SYGVKD. The CDR3 here is CAISESGGTQQPQHF. In nucleotides, the CDR3 is TGTGCCATCAGTGAGTCAGGGGGCACACAACAGCCCCAGCATTTT.

This chain joins TRBV6-4 and TRBJ1-3; D uncertain. V was trimmed by 9 bases and J by 2 bases, leaving 23 bases between them. The CDR3 extends over 17 amino acids. The germline V gene has CDR1 MRHNA and CDR2 SNTAGT. The CDR3 loop reads CARTPRWAVAPGNTIYF. The CDR3 nucleotides read TGTGCCAGAACGCCCCGCTGGGCAGTGGCTCCTGGAAACACCATATATTTT.

The CDR3 sequence: CASSYSGLNTGELFF. The DNA of the CDR3 is TGTGCCAGCAGTTACTCTGGCTTGAACACCGGGGAGCTGTTTTTT. V usage is TRBV6-5 and J usage is TRBJ2-2; D uncertain. The CDR3 totals 15 residues. The V end was cut by 0 bases, the J end by 1 base, with 6 bases between. CDR1 is MNHEY, CDR2 SVGAGI, per germline.

The chain combines TRBV29-1 with TRBJ1-4; 8 bases are a match to TRBD1. J gave up 3 bases and V 1 base, and 4 bases lay outside the gene matches. Germline V gives CDR1 SQVTM, CDR2 ANQGSEA. This CDR3 contains 15 residues. The CDR3 reads CSVEGGTGPNEKLFF. The CDR3 DNA reads as TGCAGCGTTGAAGGCGGGACAGGTCCTAATGAAAAACTGTTTTTT.

A single count supports this clone. This sequence joins TRBV5-1 and TRBJ1-6; no reliable D call. V dropped 0 bases and J dropped 6 bases, with 13 bases sitting between them. Germline values: CDR1 SGHRS, CDR2 YFSETQ. The CDR3 length is 16 residues. The CDR3 is CASSLEALEPNSPLHF. CDR3 nucleotide sequence: TGCGCCAGCAGCTTGGAGGCACTAGAGCCTAATTCACCCCTCCACTTT.

The chain employs TRBV28 and TRBJ2-7; 8 bases fit TRBD1. The CDR3 consists of 15 residues. V lost 6 bases, J lost 4 bases, and 11 bases stayed unmatched. Germline V gene data show CDR1 as MDHEN and CDR2 as SYDVKM. CDR3 sequence reads: CASRFGQGTMYEQYF. The CDR3 nucleotides read TGTGCCAGCAGATTTGGACAGGGAACCATGTACGAGCAGTACTTC.

Only a few counts were recorded for this clone. This chain uses TRBV5-1 with TRBJ1-4, with TRBD1 matching over 10 bases. J was trimmed by 6 bases and V by 4 bases; bases with no gene match: 9. Germline CDR1 and CDR2: SGHRS and YFSETQ. The CDR3 is 16 residues long. CDR3 residues: CASSVLGQGKDEKLFF. CDR3 nucleotides: TGCGCCAGCAGCGTCCTGGGACAGGGGAAAGATGAAAAACTGTTTTTT.

This clone appeared a few times. The chain has TRBV6-6 and TRBJ2-3, with 7 bases lining up with TRBD2. The CDR3 runs to 17 residues. After removal of 5 bases from V and 0 bases from J, the junction contained 11 bases not matched to a gene. Germline V CDR1 and CDR2: MNHNY, SVGAGI (reference sequence). CDR3 amino acids: CASSHRRGGVSTDTQYF. The CDR3 nucleotides read TGTGCCAGCAGTCACCGGCGGGGAGGGGTTAGCACAGATACGCAGTATTTT.

This chain joins TRBV5-1 and TRBJ2-2; the match to TRBD1 covers 8 bases. Losses at the gene ends were 0 bases for V and 6 bases for J; bases not matched to a gene: 7. The CDR3 consists of 16 residues. Germline values: CDR1 SGHRS, CDR2 YFSETQ. As DNA, the CDR3 is TGCGCCAGCAGCTTGGGGCAGGGGGCTGTGGCCGGGGAGCTGTTTTTT. Encoded protein: CASSLGQGAVAGELFF.

DNA of the CDR3: TGTGCCAGCAGCTTAGGGGTAGGGTGGACAGGGGGGCGCACTGAAGCTTTCTTT. Its protein is CASSLGVGWTGGRTEAFF. The rearrangement joins TRBV7-9 to TRBJ1-1; 10 nucleotides align to TRBD1. The CDR3 contains 18 residues. V lost 1 base to trimming and J lost 4 bases; unmatched junction nucleotides: 12. Per germline, CDR1 SEHNR and CDR2 FQNEAQ (reference sequence).

The chain joins TRBV19 to TRBJ2-3; D ambiguous. In germline, CDR1 is LNHDA, CDR2 SQIVND (reference sequence). V lost 1 base, J lost 5 bases, and 4 bases lay in between. The CDR3 is 12 amino acids. The CDR3 nucleotides are TGTGCCAGTAGTATAGGTAGAGATACGCAGTATTTT. Translated, it gives CASSIGRDTQYF.

The chain combines TRBV3-1 (or the pseudogene TRBV3-2) with TRBJ2-3; D is perhaps TRBD1 (5 bases). This CDR3 region has 16 residues. Trimming shortened V by 0 bases and J by 0 bases, and 10 bases separated the two germline ends. CDR1 is LGHDT, CDR2 YNNKEL, per germline (reference sequence). The DNA for the CDR3 is TGTGCCAGCAGCCAAGAGTGGGCAGGGAGCACAGATACGCAGTATTTT. It encodes CASSQEWAGSTDTQYF.

The chain has TRBV4-2 and TRBJ1-2, with D perhaps matching TRBD1 (5 bases). The CDR3 contains 15 residues. The V gene's germline CDR1 is LGHNA and CDR2 YNFKEQ. The V gene lost 0 bases and the J gene lost 7 bases, with 15 bases spanning the gap. The CDR3 is CASSQEGRVFGGYTF. CDR3 in DNA: TGTGCCAGCAGCCAAGAAGGCAGGGTTTTTGGTGGCTACACCTTC.

J is TRBJ1-5 and V is TRBV24-1; 7 bases line up with TRBD1. V lost 5 bases to trimming and J lost 3 bases; unmatched junction nucleotides: 3. Germline lookup yields CDR1 KGHDR and CDR2 SFDVKD. This CDR3 region has 14 residues. The CDR3, as DNA: TGTGCCACCAGTGGGGACAGACACAATCAGCCCCAGCATTTT. It encodes CATSGDRHNQPQHF.

The chain combines TRBV7-9 with TRBJ2-2; 8 positions agree with TRBD1. Trimming removed 4 bases from V and 0 bases from J; junction bases left unmatched: 7. The germline V gene has CDR1 SEHNR and CDR2 FQNEAQ (reference sequence). The CDR3 is 17 residues long. The CDR3 nucleotides are TGTGCCAGCAGCTGGAAGACGGGACAGGCGAACACCGGGGAGCTGTTTTTT. It specifies CASSWKTGQANTGELFF.

The chain links TRBV6-5 to TRBJ2-7, with 7 bases that match TRBD1. Trimming at V came to 4 bases and at J to 6 bases, leaving 3 bases not matched to a gene. Germline V gene sequence: CDR1 MNHEY, CDR2 SVGAGI. CDR3 length equals 12 residues. The chain's CDR3 is CASSSPGGEQYF. CDR3 DNA sequence: TGTGCCAGCAGTTCCCCAGGGGGCGAGCAGTACTTC.

The chain couples TRBV4-2 to TRBJ1-3; D remains ambiguous. Germline CDR1 reads LGHNA; CDR2 reads YNFKEQ. The CDR3 sequence is 16 residues long. V lost 0 bases and J lost 0, with 9 bases in between. CDR3 region: CASSQDWQSSGNTIYF. In nucleotides, the CDR3 is TGTGCCAGCAGCCAAGATTGGCAAAGCTCTGGAAACACCATATATTTT.

This sequence joins TRBV7-8 and TRBJ2-5; D is perhaps TRBD1 (6 bases). V lost 1 base and J 7 bases, leaving 10 bases between the germline ends. CDR3 length: 13 amino acids. In germline, CDR1 is SGHVS, CDR2 FQNEAQ. CDR3 bases: TGTGCCAGCAGCTTAGACAGGGTTGGGACCCAGTACTTC. Its protein is CASSLDRVGTQYF.

V usage is TRBV3-1 (or the pseudogene TRBV3-2) and J usage is TRBJ2-3; D not certain. CDR1 and CDR2 from the germline V gene are LGHDT and YNNKEL (reference sequence). The V end was cut by 1 base, the J end by 6 bases, with 11 bases between. This CDR3 region has 14 residues. CDR3 nucleotides: TGTGCCAGCAGCCAAGTCGGGTTTGGTGATACGCAGTATTTT. Amino acids: CASSQVGFGDTQYF.

The chain uses TRBV19 and TRBJ1-5; D unclear. In germline, CDR1 is LNHDA, CDR2 SQIVND (reference sequence). The V and J ends lost 9 bases and 5 bases respectively, with 17 bases between them. The CDR3 contains 14 residues. CDR3 region: CASQSARIHQPQHF. The CDR3 DNA reads as TGTGCCAGCCAGTCAGCCAGGATTCATCAGCCCCAGCATTTT.

This sequence joins TRBV6-1 and TRBJ2-3; a possible D gene is TRBD2 (5 bases). V lost 3 bases, J lost 2 bases, and 12 bases lay in between. The CDR3 has 15 residues. Germline CDR1 reads MNHNS; CDR2 reads SASEGT. In DNA form, the CDR3 reads TGTGCCAGCAGTGAGACTCGGGATAACACAGATACGCAGTATTTT. Protein product: CASSETRDNTDTQYF.